This TCR beta chain was recorded in a study of T cells in Graves' hyperthyroidism and ophthalmopathy. Notes on the study in general: It was a median around 6 months before onset that the model predicted ophthalmopathy.

There are many counts of this clonotype. The antigen is undetermined. With 5 bases clipped from V and 4 bases from J, the junction kept 9 bases outside the gene matches. CDR3 length: 18 amino acids. CDR1 is SGHAT, CDR2 FQNNGV, per germline. Clinical symptoms, serum thyroxine and TRAb, thyroid ultrasound and orbital computed tomography were used for the diagnoses. The PBMCs had their origin in less than 13 ml of fresh peripheral blood. The source material, RNA transcripts, was used to amplify TCR beta CDR3 regions. The TCR CDR3 was amplified in a first-round RT-PCR using the HTBI primer set. One entry per CDR3 protein, called by TCRdb with MiXCR from the multiplex PCR reads. Found here are under 300,000 distinct CDR3 sequences, approximately 15% of them singletons; the top ten hold less than 15%.

The receptor was isolated from a woman between 40 and 50 years old with Graves' hyperthyroidism that later progressed to Graves' ophthalmopathy. Sequenced input: blood. The chain joins TRBV11-2 to TRBJ2-3; 16 bases align to TRBD2. The CDR3 sequence: CASSPGGTSGRAADTQYF. As DNA, the CDR3 is TGTGCCAGCAGCCCAGGGGGGACTAGCGGGAGGGCGGCAGATACGCAGTATTTT.